This T cell receptor beta chain was obtained from a study of blood T cell repertoires in COVID-19. Sequencing was performed with immunoSEQ multiplex PCR; in TCRdb, only in-frame clones are kept and a portion is missing. The sample carries under 250,000 clones, 87% recorded once. The origin of this receptor is a man aged 18 to 29 with active or convalescent COVID-19. The specimen sequenced was peripheral blood.

The CDR3 is CASSLGRQGGLFF. As DNA, the CDR3 is TGTGCCAGCAGCTTAGGACGACAGGGAGGACTGTTTTTT. The chain couples TRBV7-2 to TRBJ1-4, with 7 positions matching TRBD1. The V gene end was trimmed by 1 base and the J gene end by 13 bases; junction bases not matched to a gene: 6. Looked up from germline, CDR1 is SGHTA and CDR2 is FQGNSA. The CDR3 is 13 residues long.